The clone carrying this T cell receptor beta chain was observed a handful of times. This record belongs to a study of blood T cell repertoires in COVID-19. The wider study: Acute-phase and convalescent COVID-19 samples originated in the United States, Italy and Spain. PBMCs, B-cell-depleted T cells, or T cells were the source of the cDNA or gDNA that made up the material.

This CDR3 is built from 16 residues. Trimming stripped 4 bases from V and 4 bases from J, with 16 bases between. The germline CDR1 and CDR2 sequences are KGHDR and SFDVKD. Per the study methods: Nucleated cell number was recorded as an estimate derived from reference gene primer amplification. Some clones are missing from TCRdb's copy, which holds only in-frame ones; the method was immunoSEQ multiplex PCR. V, J and clone size are those of that table, while D and trimming were read from the DNA. The profile covers more than 110,000 clones, with roughly four fifths appearing a single time and 4% to 5% taken by the ten largest.

The sequence was obtained from a woman of 80 years or more with acute or convalescent COVID-19. V gene TRBV24-1 combines with J gene TRBJ2-1; D remains ambiguous. Input material: peripheral blood. The CDR3 sequence: CATSEPRSGGYNEQFF. DNA for the CDR3: TGTGCCACCAGTGAGCCCCGCTCGGGTGGGTACAATGAGCAGTTCTTC.